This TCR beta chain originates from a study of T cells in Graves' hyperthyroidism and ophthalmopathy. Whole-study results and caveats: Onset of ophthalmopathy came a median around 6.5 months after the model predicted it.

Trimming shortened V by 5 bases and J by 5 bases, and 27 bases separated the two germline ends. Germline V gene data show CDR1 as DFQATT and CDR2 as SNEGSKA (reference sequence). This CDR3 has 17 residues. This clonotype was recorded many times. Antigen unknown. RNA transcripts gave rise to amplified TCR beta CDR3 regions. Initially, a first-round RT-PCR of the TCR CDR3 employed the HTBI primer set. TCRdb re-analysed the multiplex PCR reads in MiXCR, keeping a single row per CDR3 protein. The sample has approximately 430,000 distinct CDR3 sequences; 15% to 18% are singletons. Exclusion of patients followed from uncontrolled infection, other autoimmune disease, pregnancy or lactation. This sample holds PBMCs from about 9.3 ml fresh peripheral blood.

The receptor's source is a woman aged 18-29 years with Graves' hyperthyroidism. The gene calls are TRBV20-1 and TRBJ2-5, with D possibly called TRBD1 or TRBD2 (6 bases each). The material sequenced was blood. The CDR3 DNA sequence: TGCAGTGCTCCGGAGGTCGGGGGCCTCGGAAGACGCGAGACCCAGTACTTC. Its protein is CSAPEVGGLGRRETQYF.